The clone carrying this TCR beta chain was seen at least ten times. This sample stems from a study of early T cells in non-severe SARS-CoV-2 infection. Germline CDR1 and CDR2: SQVTM and ANQGSEA. This CDR3 region has 16 residues. J was trimmed by 8 bases and V by 7 bases; bases with no gene match: 15. TCRdb fed the 5' RACE reads into MiXCR, producing one record per CDR3 protein. The table records some 71,000 distinct CDR3 sequences, about an eighth of them present only once. The clonotype was recovered from an adult who was a healthcare worker with PCR-confirmed SARS-CoV-2 infection or an uninfected control (not recorded which). This rearrangement joins TRBV29-1 to TRBJ2-1; 12 bases align to TRBD2. This sample comprised whole blood, obtained at baseline. CDR3: CSGLAGARIYSDEQFF. The DNA for the CDR3 is TGCAGCGGACTAGCGGGAGCTCGGATTTATTCGGATGAGCAGTTCTTC.